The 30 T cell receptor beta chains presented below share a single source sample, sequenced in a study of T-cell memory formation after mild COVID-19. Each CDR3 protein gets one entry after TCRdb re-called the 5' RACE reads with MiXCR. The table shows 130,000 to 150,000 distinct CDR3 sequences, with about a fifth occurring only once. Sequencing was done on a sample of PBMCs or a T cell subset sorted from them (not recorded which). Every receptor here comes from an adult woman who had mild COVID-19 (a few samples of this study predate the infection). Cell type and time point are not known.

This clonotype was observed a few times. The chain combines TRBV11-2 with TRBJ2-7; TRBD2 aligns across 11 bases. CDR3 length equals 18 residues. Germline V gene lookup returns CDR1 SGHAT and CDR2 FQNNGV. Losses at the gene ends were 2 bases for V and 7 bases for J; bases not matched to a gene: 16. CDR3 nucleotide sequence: TGTGCCAGCAGCTTATTGAGTCGACTAGCGGGACCTCTCATAGAGCAGTACTTC. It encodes CASSLLSRLAGPLIEQYF.

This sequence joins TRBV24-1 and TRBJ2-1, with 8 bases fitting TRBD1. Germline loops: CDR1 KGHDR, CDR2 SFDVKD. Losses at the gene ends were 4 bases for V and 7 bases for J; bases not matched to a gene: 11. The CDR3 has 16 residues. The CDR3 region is CATSDPGQGAGNEQFF. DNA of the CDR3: TGTGCCACCAGTGACCCCGGGCAGGGGGCCGGGAATGAGCAGTTCTTC.

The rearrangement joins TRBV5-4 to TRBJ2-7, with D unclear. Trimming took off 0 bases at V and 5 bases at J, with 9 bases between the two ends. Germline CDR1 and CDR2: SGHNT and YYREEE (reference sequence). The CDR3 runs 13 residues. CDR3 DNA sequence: TGTGCCAGCAGCTTGGACAGAGGTGACGAGCAGTACTTC. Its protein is CASSLDRGDEQYF.

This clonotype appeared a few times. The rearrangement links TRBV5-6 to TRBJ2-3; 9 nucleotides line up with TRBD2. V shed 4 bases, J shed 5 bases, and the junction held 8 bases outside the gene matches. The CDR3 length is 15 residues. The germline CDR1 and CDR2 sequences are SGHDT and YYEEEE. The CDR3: CASSRGGGARDTQYF. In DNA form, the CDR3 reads TGTGCCAGCAGCCGCGGGGGGGGCGCAAGAGATACGCAGTATTTT.

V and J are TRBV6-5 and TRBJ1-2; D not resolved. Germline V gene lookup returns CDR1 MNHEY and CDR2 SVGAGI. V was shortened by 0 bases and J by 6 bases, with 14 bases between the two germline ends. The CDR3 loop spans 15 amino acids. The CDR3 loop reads CASSYSGGSGDGYTF. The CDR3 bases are TGTGCCAGCAGTTACTCGGGCGGTAGCGGGGATGGCTACACCTTC.

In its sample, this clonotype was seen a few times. The CDR3 protein is CASSPPSNTEAFF. The CDR3 bases are TGTGCCAGCTCACCACCATCGAACACTGAAGCTTTCTTT. The V call is TRBV18, the J call TRBJ1-1, with unresolved D. Germline assignment: CDR1 KGHSH and CDR2 LQKENI. This CDR3 comprises 13 residues. V was shortened by 0 bases and J by 1 base, with 3 bases between the two germline ends.

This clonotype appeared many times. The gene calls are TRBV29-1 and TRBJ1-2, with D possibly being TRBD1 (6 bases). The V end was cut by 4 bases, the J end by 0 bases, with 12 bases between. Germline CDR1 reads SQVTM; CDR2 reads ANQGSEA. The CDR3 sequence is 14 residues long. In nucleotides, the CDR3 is TGCAGCGTTGTTCCGGGGGGCACTAACTATGGCTACACCTTC. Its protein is CSVVPGGTNYGYTF.

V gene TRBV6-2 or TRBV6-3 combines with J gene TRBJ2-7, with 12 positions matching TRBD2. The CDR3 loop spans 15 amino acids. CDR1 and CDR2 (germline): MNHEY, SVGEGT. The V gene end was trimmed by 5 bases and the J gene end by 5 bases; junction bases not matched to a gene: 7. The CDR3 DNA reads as TGTGCCAGCAGTCGGACTAGCGGGGTCCCTCACGAGCAGTACTTC. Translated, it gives CASSRTSGVPHEQYF.

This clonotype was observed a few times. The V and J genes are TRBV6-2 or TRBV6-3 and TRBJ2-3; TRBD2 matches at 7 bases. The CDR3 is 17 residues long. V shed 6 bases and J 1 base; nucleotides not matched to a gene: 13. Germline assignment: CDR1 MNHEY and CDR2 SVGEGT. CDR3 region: CASSPILLLAGTDTQYF. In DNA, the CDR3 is TGTGCCAGCAGCCCGATACTCCTGCTAGCGGGCACAGATACGCAGTATTTT.

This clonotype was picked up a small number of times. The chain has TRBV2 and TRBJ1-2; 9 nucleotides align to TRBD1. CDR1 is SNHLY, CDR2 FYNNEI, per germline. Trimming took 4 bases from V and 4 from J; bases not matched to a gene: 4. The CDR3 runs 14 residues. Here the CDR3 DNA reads TGTGCCAGCAGTGGGGACAGGGCCACCTATGGCTACACCTTC. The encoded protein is CASSGDRATYGYTF.

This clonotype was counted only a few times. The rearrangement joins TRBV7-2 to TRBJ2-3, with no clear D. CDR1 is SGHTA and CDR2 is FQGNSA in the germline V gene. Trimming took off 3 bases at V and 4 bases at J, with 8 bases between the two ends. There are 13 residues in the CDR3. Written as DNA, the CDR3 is TGTGCCAGCAGCTTTAAGATATCAGATACGCAGTATTTT. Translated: CASSFKISDTQYF. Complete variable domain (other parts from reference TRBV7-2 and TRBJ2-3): GAGVSQSPSNKVTEKGKDVELRCDPISGHTALYWYRQSLGQGLEFLIYFQGNSAPDKSGLPSDRFSAERTGGSVSTLTIQRTQQEDSAVYLCASSFKISDTQYFGPGTRLTVL.

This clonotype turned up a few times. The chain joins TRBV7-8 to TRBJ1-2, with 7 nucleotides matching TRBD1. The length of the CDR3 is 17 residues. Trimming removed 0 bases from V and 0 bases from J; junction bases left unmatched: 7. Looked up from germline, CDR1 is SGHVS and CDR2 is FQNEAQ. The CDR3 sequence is CASSLAPRGRTNYGYTF. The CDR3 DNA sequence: TGTGCCAGCAGCTTAGCCCCGAGGGGGCGGACTAACTATGGCTACACCTTC.

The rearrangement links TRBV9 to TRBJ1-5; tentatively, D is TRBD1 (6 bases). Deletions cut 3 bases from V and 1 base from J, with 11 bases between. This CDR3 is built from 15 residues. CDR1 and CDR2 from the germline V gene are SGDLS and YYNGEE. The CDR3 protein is CASSAQGQSNQPQHF. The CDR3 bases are TGTGCCAGCAGCGCTCAGGGGCAAAGCAATCAGCCCCAGCATTTT. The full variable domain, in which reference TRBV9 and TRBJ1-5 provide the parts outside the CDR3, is DSGVTQTPKHLITATGQRVTLRCSPRSGDLSVYWYQQSLDQGLQFLIQYYNGEERAKGNILERFSAQQFPDLHSELNLSSLELGDSALYFCASSAQGQSNQPQHFGDGTRLSIL.

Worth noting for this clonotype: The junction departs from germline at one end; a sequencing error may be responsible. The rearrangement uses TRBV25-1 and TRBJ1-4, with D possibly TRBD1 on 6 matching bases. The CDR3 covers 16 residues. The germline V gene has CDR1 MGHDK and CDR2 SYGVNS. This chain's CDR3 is CASSRGQPATNERLFF. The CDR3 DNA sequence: TGTGCCAGCAGTCGTGGACAGCCTGCAACTAATGAAAGACTGTTTTTT.

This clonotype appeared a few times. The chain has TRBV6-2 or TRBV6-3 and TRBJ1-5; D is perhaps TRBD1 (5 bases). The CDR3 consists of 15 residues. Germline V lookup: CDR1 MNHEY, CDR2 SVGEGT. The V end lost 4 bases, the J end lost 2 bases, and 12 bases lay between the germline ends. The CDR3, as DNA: TGTGCCAGCAGTTCTGGGGGGATCGGCAATCAGCCCCAGCATTTT. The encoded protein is CASSSGGIGNQPQHF.

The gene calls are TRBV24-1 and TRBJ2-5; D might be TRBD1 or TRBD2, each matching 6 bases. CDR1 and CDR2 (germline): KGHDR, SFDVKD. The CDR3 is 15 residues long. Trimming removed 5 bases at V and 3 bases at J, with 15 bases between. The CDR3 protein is CATSVGGAIEETQYF. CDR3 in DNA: TGTGCCACCAGTGTGGGGGGCGCGATAGAAGAGACCCAGTACTTC.

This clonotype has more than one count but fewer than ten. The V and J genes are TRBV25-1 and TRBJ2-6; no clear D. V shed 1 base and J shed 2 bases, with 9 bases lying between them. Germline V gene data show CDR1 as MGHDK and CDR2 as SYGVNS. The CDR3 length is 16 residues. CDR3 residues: CASSESQLAGANVLTF. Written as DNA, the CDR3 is TGTGCCAGCAGTGAATCCCAGTTAGCTGGGGCCAACGTCCTGACTTTC. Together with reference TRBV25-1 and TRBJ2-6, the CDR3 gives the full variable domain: EADIYQTPRYLVIGTGKKITLECSQTMGHDKMYWYQQDPGMELHLIHYSYGVNSTEKGDLSSESTVSRIRTEHFPLTLESARPSHTSQYLCASSESQLAGANVLTFGAGSRLTVL.

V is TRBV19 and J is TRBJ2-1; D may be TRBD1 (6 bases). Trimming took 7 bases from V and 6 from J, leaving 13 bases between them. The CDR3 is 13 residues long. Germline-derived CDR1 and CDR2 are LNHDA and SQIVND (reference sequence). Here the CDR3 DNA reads TGTGCCAGTACCCCAGGGACATTCAATGAGCAGTTCTTC. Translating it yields CASTPGTFNEQFF.

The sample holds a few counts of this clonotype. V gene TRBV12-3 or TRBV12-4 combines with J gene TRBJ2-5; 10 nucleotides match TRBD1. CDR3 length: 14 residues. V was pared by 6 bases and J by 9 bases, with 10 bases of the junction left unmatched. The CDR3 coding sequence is TGTGCCAGCAGCACAGGGACAGGGGAATTCCCCCAGTACTTC. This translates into CASSTGTGEFPQYF.

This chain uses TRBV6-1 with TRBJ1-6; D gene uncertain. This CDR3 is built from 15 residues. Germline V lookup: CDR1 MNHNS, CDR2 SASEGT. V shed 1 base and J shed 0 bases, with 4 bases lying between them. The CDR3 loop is CASSEGTSYNSPLHF. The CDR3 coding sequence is TGTGCCAGCAGTGAAGGGACCTCCTATAATTCACCCCTCCACTTT.

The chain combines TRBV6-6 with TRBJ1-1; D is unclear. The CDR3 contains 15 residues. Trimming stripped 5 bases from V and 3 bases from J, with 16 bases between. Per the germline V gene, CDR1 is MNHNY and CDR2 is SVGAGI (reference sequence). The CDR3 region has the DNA TGTGCCAGCAGTGAACAGTATTTCACGGACACTGAAGCTTTCTTT. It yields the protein CASSEQYFTDTEAFF.

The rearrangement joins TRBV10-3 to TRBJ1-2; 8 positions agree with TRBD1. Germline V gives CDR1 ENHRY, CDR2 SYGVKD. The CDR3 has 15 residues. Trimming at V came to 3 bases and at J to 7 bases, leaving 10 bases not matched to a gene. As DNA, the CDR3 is TGTGCCATCAGTGATCACCTGACAGGGGCTCCTGGCTACACCTTC. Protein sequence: CAISDHLTGAPGYTF.

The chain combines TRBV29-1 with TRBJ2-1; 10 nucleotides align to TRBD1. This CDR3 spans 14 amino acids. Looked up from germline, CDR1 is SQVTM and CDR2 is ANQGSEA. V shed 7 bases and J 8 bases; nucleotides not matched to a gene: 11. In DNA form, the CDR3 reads TGCAGCGGGGAGAGGACAGGGGGACGCTATGAGCAGTTCTTC. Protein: CSGERTGGRYEQFF.

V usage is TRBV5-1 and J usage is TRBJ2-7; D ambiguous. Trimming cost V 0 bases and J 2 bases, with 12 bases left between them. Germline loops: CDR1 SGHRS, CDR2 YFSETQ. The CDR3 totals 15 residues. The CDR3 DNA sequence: TGCGCCAGCAGCTTGGTTGCCTCATCCACCTACGAGCAGTACTTC. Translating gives CASSLVASSTYEQYF.

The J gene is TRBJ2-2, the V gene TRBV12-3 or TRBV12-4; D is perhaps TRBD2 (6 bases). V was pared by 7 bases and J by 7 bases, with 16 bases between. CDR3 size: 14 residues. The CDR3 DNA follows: TGTGCCAGCAACCCGCGGGGCGCCAACGGGGAGCTGTTTTTT. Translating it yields CASNPRGANGELFF.

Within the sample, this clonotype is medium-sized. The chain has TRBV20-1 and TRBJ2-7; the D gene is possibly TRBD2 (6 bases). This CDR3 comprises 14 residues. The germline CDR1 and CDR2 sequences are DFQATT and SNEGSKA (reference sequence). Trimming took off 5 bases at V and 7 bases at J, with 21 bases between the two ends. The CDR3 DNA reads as TGCAGTGCTCAATACCGGGGCCCGGCGGGAGAGCAGTACTTC. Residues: CSAQYRGPAGEQYF.

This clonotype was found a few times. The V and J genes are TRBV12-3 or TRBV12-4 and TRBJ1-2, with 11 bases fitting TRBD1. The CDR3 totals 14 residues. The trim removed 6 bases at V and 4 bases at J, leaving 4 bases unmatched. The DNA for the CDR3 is TGTGCCAGCAGCCCCGGACAGGGGGCCTATGGCTACACCTTC. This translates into CASSPGQGAYGYTF.

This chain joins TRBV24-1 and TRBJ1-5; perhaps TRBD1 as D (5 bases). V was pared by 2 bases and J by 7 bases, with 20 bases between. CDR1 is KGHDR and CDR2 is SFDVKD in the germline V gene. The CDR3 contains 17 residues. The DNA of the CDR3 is TGTGCCACCAGTGATTACCACTCCAGGGTATCGGGGCAGCCCCAGCATTTT. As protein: CATSDYHSRVSGQPQHF.

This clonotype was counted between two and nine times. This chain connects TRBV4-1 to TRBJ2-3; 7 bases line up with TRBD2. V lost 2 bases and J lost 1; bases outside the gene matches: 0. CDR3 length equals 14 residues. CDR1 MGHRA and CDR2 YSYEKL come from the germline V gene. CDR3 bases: TGCGCCAGCAGCCAAACTAGCGGCACAGATACGCAGTATTTT. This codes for CASSQTSGTDTQYF.

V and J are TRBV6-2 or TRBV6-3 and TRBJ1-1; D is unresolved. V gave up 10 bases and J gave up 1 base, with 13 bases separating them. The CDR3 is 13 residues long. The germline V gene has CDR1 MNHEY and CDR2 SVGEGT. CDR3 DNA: TGTGCCACGCGCCCTTGGCAGAACACTGAAGCTTTCTTT. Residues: CATRPWQNTEAFF.